This T cell receptor beta chain was captured by sequencing in a study of regulatory T cells in long-lasting Graves disease. Overall study: The study enrolled newly diagnosed Graves' patients on antithyroid drugs under 3 months.

The CDR3 length is 15 residues. Between the trimmed V and J ends, which lost 4 bases and 2 bases, there was a span of 15 bases. Germline loops: CDR1 SGHRS, CDR2 YFSETQ. Stated time point: newly diagnosed GD, antithyroid drugs for less than 3 months. PBMC RNA was the source of the TCR library. Arm-PCR of CDR3 regions and iRepertoire HTBI primers were the basis on which TCR beta libraries were built. MiXCR was run by TCRdb on the multiplex PCR reads, yielding one entry per CDR3 protein. The repertoire holds around 360,000 distinct CDR3 sequences, with roughly 16% as singletons. In its sample, this clonotype was seen many times. This same sample was also part of a study on T cells in Graves' hyperthyroidism and ophthalmopathy. Per that paper: Not enrolled were patients with uncontrolled infection, other autoimmune disease, pregnancy or lactation. Together with thyroid ultrasound, orbital computed tomography, serum thyroxine and TRAb, clinical symptoms were used for diagnoses. Stable hyperthyroidism was told apart from ophthalmopathy by a model built on 13 V-J features.

The material sequenced was peripheral blood mononuclear cells (PBMCs), taken at new diagnosis, from a patient treated with antithyroid drugs. The J gene is TRBJ2-5, the V gene TRBV5-1; D is possibly TRBD1 or TRBD2 (6 bases each). This TCR was recovered from a woman between 18 and 29 years old with Graves disease. CDR3 in DNA: TGCGCCAGCAGCCAGGGGACCGGAGGGCAAGAGACCCAGTACTTC. Its translation: CASSQGTGGQETQYF.